This is a list of T cell receptor beta chains from one sample in a study of vaccination and CD4 T cells after COVID-19. TCRdb itself ran the PCR reads through MiXCR, one entry per CDR3 protein. The sample has about 13,000 distinct CDR3 sequences; about three fifths are singletons. Their target antigens are unknown. The material sequenced was CD4+ T cells from blood, cultured in vitro. All receptors come from a human donor who had recovered from COVID-19. CDR3s include the opening cysteine and the closing phenylalanine or tryptophan. The order of the fields is V gene, J gene, CDR3 protein.

V gene: TRBV19
J gene: TRBJ1-5
CDR3 protein: CASSIESNQPQHF

V gene: TRBV5-4
J gene: TRBJ2-3
CDR3 protein: CASSLYPDTQYF

V gene: TRBV7-2
J gene: TRBJ2-3
CDR3 protein: CASTPGQGTDTQYF

V gene: TRBV27
J gene: TRBJ2-5
CDR3 protein: CASGKAGDYSPAQYF

V gene: TRBV7-9
J gene: TRBJ2-3
CDR3 protein: CASRLQGSSTDTQYF

V gene: TRBV6-1
J gene: TRBJ1-1
CDR3 protein: CASSSAAGAGGTEAFF

V gene: TRBV28
J gene: TRBJ2-7
CDR3 protein: CASSRPGNPYEQYF

V gene: TRBV19
J gene: TRBJ2-2
CDR3 protein: CASIRGPGELFF

V gene: TRBV6-5
J gene: TRBJ2-7
CDR3 protein: CASSYVGTSEEYEQYF

V gene: TRBV20-1
J gene: TRBJ2-7
CDR3 protein: CSASSLAGEQYF

V gene: TRBV6-2/TRBV6-3
J gene: TRBJ2-5
CDR3 protein: CASSFFGVGQETQYF

V gene: TRBV12-3/TRBV12-4
J gene: TRBJ2-7
CDR3 protein: CASSPKIYEGYEQYF

V gene: TRBV6-1
J gene: TRBJ1-2
CDR3 protein: CASQGQGNARGYTF

V gene: TRBV6-2/TRBV6-3
J gene: TRBJ1-2
CDR3 protein: CASSDLLGTARHGYTF

V gene: TRBV5-1
J gene: TRBJ2-3
CDR3 protein: CASSLGGVADTDTQYF

V gene: TRBV20-1
J gene: TRBJ2-7
CDR3 protein: CSASPGQGDWYEQYF

V gene: TRBV20-1
J gene: TRBJ2-5
CDR3 protein: CSVYTTGRETQYF

V gene: TRBV19
J gene: TRBJ2-3
CDR3 protein: CASTPVAGGYTDTQYF

V gene: TRBV28
J gene: TRBJ1-5
CDR3 protein: CASSLFQGVSGGSGNQPQHF

V gene: TRBV6-1
J gene: TRBJ1-6
CDR3 protein: CASSPMSSYNSPLHF

V gene: TRBV28
J gene: TRBJ1-5
CDR3 protein: CASRPPGPISNQPQHF

V gene: TRBV20-1
J gene: TRBJ2-5
CDR3 protein: CSARHPWSSGGETQYF

V gene: TRBV12-3/TRBV12-4
J gene: TRBJ2-7
CDR3 protein: CASSSRSGQASYEQYF

V gene: TRBV27
J gene: TRBJ2-3
CDR3 protein: CASSLTSYQAALTDTQYF

V gene: TRBV20-1
J gene: TRBJ2-7
CDR3 protein: CSAREVSSYEQYF